This TCR beta chain emerged from a study of T-cell memory formation after mild COVID-19. Study-wide background: TCR clusters were mostly confined to one donor each.

This clonotype was detected only a few times. The antigen is undetermined. Germline V gene sequence: CDR1 SGHRS, CDR2 YFSETQ. Trimming cost V 5 bases and J 4 bases, with 13 bases left between them. The CDR3 consists of 15 residues. Overall study results and limits: The appearance of some responding clones in pre-infection memory suggested that cross-reactive memory joined. Contracting clones localized mainly to CM and EM when CD4+ and mainly to EMRA when CD8+.

TCRdb itself ran the 5' RACE reads through MiXCR, one entry per CDR3 protein. The sample includes roughly 180,000 distinct CDR3 sequences, more than 9% of them seen just once. The receptor's source is a man between 18 and 29 years old who had mild COVID-19 (a few samples of this study predate the infection). Cell type and time point are not known. Material: PBMCs or a T cell subset sorted from them (not recorded which). V usage is TRBV5-1 and J usage is TRBJ1-6; D is ambiguous. In nucleotides, the CDR3 is TGCGCCAGCAGACTGGAGGCGGATTATAATTCACCCCTCCACTTT. This gives the protein CASRLEADYNSPLHF. Based on the CDR3 plus reference TRBV5-1 and TRBJ1-6, the full variable domain is KAGVTQTPRYLIKTRGQQVTLSCSPISGHRSVSWYQQTPGQGLQFLFEYFSETQRNKGNFPGRFSGRQFSNSRSEMNVSTLELGDSALYLCASRLEADYNSPLHFGNGTRLTVT.